The clone carrying this TCR beta chain was observed a single time. This specimen belongs to a study of blood T cell repertoires in COVID-19. Produced via immunoSEQ multiplex PCR; TCRdb's table is partial and in-frame only. The sample records 95,000 to 150,000 clones, around nine tenths being singletons. The CDR3 extends over 14 amino acids. Germline lookup yields CDR1 SNHLY and CDR2 FYNNEI. V gave up 5 bases and J gave up 0 bases, with 8 bases separating them. Input material: peripheral blood. The receptor was isolated from a woman between 45 and 60 years old with active or convalescent COVID-19. The chain uses TRBV2 and TRBJ1-5; perhaps TRBD1 as D (6 bases). The CDR3 sequence is CASSWTVSNQPQHF. Written as DNA, the CDR3 is TGTGCCAGCAGTTGGACAGTTAGCAATCAGCCCCAGCATTTT.